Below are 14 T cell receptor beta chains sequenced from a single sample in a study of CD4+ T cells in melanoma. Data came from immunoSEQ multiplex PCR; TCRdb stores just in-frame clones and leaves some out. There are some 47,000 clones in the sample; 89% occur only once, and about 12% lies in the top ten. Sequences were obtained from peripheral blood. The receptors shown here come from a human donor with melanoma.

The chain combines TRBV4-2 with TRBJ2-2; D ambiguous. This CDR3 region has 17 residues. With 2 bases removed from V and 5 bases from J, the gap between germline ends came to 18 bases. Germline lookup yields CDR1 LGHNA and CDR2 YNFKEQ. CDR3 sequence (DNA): TGTGCCAGCAGCCAAATAGAAAACACCAAGAGGACCGGGGAGCTGTTTTTT. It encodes CASSQIENTKRTGELFF.

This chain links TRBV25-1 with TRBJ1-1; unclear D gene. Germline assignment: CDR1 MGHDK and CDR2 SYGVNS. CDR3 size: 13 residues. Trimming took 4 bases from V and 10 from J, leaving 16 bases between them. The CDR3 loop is CASSGGRSGGAFF. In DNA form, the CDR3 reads TGTGCCAGCAGTGGGGGAAGATCTGGTGGAGCTTTCTTT.

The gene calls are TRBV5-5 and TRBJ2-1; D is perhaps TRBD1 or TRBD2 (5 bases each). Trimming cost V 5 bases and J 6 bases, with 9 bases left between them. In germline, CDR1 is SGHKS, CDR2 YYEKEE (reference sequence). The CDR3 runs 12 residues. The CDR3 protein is CASSIGGNEQFF. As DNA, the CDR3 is TGTGCCAGCAGTATTGGGGGCAATGAGCAGTTCTTC.

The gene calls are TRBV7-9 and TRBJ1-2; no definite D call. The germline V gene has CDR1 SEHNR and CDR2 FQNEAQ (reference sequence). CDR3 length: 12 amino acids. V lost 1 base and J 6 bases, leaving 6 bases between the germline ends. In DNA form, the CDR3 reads TGTGCCAGCAGCTTAGGTCCGAATGGCTACACCTTC. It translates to CASSLGPNGYTF.

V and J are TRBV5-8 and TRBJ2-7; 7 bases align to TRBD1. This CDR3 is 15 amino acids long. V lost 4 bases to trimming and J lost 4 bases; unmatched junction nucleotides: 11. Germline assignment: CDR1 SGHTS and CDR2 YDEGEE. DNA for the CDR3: TGTGCCAGCAGCCACCAAACGGGACAGCTATACGAGCAGTACTTC. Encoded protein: CASSHQTGQLYEQYF.

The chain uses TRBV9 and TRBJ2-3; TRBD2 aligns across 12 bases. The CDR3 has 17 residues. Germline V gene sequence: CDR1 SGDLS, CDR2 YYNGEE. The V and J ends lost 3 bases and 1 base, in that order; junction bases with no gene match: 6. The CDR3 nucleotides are TGTGCCAGCAGCGCAGACCTAGCGGGGGGGCGCACAGATACGCAGTATTTT. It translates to CASSADLAGGRTDTQYF. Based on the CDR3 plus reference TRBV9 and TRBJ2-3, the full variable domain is DSGVTQTPKHLITATGQRVTLRCSPRSGDLSVYWYQQSLDQGLQFLIQYYNGEERAKGNILERFSAQQFPDLHSELNLSSLELGDSALYFCASSADLAGGRTDTQYFGPGTRLTVL.

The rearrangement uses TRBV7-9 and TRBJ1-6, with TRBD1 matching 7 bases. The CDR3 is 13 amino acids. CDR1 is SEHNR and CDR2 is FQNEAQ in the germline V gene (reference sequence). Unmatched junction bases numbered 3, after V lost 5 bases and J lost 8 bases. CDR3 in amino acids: CASSVTGDSPLHF. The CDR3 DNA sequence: TGTGCCAGCAGCGTAACAGGGGATTCACCCCTCCACTTT.

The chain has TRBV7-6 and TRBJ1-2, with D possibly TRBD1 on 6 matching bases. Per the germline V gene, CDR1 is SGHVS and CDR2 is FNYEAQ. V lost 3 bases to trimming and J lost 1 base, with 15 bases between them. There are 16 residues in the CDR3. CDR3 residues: CASSFETGFSNYGYTF. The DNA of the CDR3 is TGTGCCAGCAGCTTTGAGACAGGTTTTAGTAACTATGGCTACACCTTC.

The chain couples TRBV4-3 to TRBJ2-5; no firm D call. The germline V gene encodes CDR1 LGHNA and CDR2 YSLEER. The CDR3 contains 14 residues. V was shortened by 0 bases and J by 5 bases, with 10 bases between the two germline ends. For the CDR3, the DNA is TGCGCCAGCAGCCAAGATTACACGGCGGAGACCCAGTACTTC. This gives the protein CASSQDYTAETQYF.

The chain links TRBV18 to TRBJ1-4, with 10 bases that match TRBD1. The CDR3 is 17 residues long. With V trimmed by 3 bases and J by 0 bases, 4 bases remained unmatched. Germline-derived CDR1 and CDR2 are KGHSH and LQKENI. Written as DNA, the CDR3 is TGTGCCAGCTCACCCCCGGGACAGGGGCCAACTAATGAAAAACTGTTTTTT. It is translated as CASSPPGQGPTNEKLFF.

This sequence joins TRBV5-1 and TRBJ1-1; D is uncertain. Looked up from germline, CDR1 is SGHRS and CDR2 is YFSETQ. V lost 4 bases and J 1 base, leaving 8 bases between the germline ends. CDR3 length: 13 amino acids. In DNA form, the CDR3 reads TGCGCCAGCAGCGAGACACGGAACACTGAAGCTTTCTTT. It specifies CASSETRNTEAFF.

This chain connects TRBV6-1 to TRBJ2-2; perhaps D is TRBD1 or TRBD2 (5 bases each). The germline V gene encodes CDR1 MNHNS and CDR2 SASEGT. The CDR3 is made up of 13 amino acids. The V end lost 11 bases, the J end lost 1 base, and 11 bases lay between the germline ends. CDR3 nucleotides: TGTGCCGCAACGGGGCTGAACACCGGGGAGCTGTTTTTT. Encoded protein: CAATGLNTGELFF.

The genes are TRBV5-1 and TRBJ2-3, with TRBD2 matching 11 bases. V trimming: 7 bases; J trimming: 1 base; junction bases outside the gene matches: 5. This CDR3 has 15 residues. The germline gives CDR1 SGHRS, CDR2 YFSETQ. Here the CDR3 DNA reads TGCGCCAGCTTCCCGACTAGCGGGGGCACAGATACGCAGTATTTT. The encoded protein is CASFPTSGGTDTQYF.

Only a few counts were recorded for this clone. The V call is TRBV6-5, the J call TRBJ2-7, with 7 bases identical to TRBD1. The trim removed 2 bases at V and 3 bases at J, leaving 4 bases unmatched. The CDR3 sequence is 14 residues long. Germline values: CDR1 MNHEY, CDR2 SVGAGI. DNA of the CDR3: TGTGCCAGCAGTTACGGGGGACAGCTCTACGAGCAGTACTTC. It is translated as CASSYGGQLYEQYF.